The present T cell receptor (beta chain) was sequenced within a study of blood T cell repertoires in COVID-19 (dated by TCRdb to the early 2020s). Background on the whole study: Samples from collaborators originated in the United States, Italy and Spain and spanned both the acute and convalescent phases of COVID-19. A de-identified subject ID, COVID-19 status, age in years and sex were almost always included in the sample metadata. The repertoires were released in a freely available public database meant as a resource for research on the immune response to SARS-CoV-2. The dataset comprised deeply sampled blood TCRbeta repertoires from subjects exposed to, actively infected with, or recovered from COVID-19. Where available, HLA class I and class II types were taken from metadata supplied by the sample provider and were not determined by assay-based typing. The material from the prospective study consisted of cDNA or gDNA derived from T cells, B-cell-depleted T cells, or PBMCs. The samples were drawn from two sources: the first 160 participants of the ongoing ImmuneRACE study, and over 950 subjects contributed by 6 global collaborators. Study-wide findings and limitations: The quantity of clinical and demographic metadata differed by source and by participant and was supplied without curation.

TCRbeta CDR3 regions were amplified from genomic DNA by means of the immunoSEQ Assay, a bias-controlled multiplex PCR. As for how the authors treated the data: Nucleated cell counts per sample were estimated from amplification of reference gene primers within the assay. To quantify the absolute abundance of each unique TCRbeta CDR3 rearrangement, sequence reads were collapsed and filtered. Productive Simpson clonality was computed per sample as the square root of Simpson's diversity index over productive rearrangements. Sourced from immuneACCESS, this table was stored by TCRdb with only in-frame sequences that have V and J called. A share of the clones is absent; for the studies checked, an unresolved V gene accounts for under half, and the remainder has no known explanation. V, J and clone size are taken as reported in that table, and D and trimming were inferred from the DNA itself. The sample profile shows about 250,000 clones; just under 85% of them were found once. 5.5% to 8% of the sample goes to the ten largest clones.

On this clone: Its antigen is not yet known. Per-nucleotide qualities are absent, and no much larger clonotype sits a single base away.

Each collaborating institution followed its own protocols to collect whole blood in K2EDTA tubes. For TCRbeta analysis, collaborators shipped samples as frozen whole blood, isolated PBMCs, or DNA extracted from either of those sample types. CDR1 and CDR2 are drawn from the germline V gene: SQVTM, ANQGSEA. The junction carries 10 bases between V and J, which are trimmed by 3 bases and 2 bases respectively. Including the terminal cysteine and phenylalanine, the CDR3 comprises 13 residues. Only the CDR3 part of the read is kept: 39 bases, read in frame from the first base. The chain was built from TRBV29-1 and TRBJ2-5, with TRBD2 tentatively as D gene (5 bases match). The TCR comes from a woman aged 60-70 years with active or convalescent COVID-19. The sample comprised peripheral blood. The sequenced DNA is TGCAGCGTTGATCCACTAGATCAAGAGACCCAGTACTTC. This gives the protein CSVDPLDQETQYF.